A selection of T cell receptor beta chains follows, all from one sample in a study of blood T cells in healthy people across ages. One entry per CDR3 protein, called by TCRdb with MiXCR from the 5' RACE reads. The sample lists fewer than 900,000 distinct CDR3 sequences, about 52% occurring once. Sequencing was done on a sample of blood. The source is a woman aged 60-75 years in good health. CDR3s include the opening cysteine and the closing phenylalanine or tryptophan. D genes are given only for firm matches.

CDR3aa	d_gene	v_gene	j_gene
CASSPRLGGYEQYF	NA	TRBV19	TRBJ2-7
CSVEGIAGALSYEQYF	TRBD2	TRBV29-1	TRBJ2-7
CASSSLISQDRESLSGANVLTF	TRBD1	TRBV28	TRBJ2-6
CASHLEGGKTYNEQFF	NA	TRBV27	TRBJ2-1
CSARGSGGLETQYF	TRBD2	TRBV20-1	TRBJ2-5
CAISESQWDEQFF	NA	TRBV10-3	TRBJ2-1
CASSLRGPSTDTQYF	NA	TRBV7-9	TRBJ2-3
CAGSLGNRGYTF	NA	TRBV2	TRBJ1-2
CASSPAGIAGELFF	NA	TRBV11-3	TRBJ2-2
CASSEDGGPYNEQFF	NA	TRBV4-3	TRBJ2-1
CASSFGQFNQPQHF	NA	TRBV7-2	TRBJ1-5
CSARDPGGAGTEAFF	TRBD1	TRBV20-1	TRBJ1-1
CASSPPPDRLNTEAFF	NA	TRBV18	TRBJ1-1
CSASRRGGVGETQYF	NA	TRBV20-1	TRBJ2-5
CASCWGLADEQFF	TRBD2	TRBV5-1	TRBJ2-1
CASRPPAGGPDTQYF	TRBD2	TRBV28	TRBJ2-3
CASRSLGAETYNEQFF	NA	TRBV12-3/TRBV12-4	TRBJ2-1
CSASNRVETQYF	NA	TRBV20-1	TRBJ2-5
CASSPTDPNQPQHF	NA	TRBV18	TRBJ1-5
CASSYQPGLAGGPRVNIQYF	TRBD2	TRBV7-9	TRBJ2-4
CSGRRGLGTEAFF	NA	TRBV29-1	TRBJ1-1
CAISPGTSGSKSTDTQYF	TRBD2	TRBV10-3	TRBJ2-3